This passage covers 10 T cell receptor beta chains from one sample sequenced in a study of blood T cell repertoires in COVID-19. Profiling relied on immunoSEQ multiplex PCR, and the TCRdb table lists in-frame clones only, not all of them. This sample yields approximately 350,000 clones, of which approximately 90% are seen a single time; 1% belongs to the top ten. The sequencing input was PBMCs or T cells enriched from blood (not recorded which). The receptors were sampled from a man aged 18 to 30 who had recovered from COVID-19.

V gene TRBV28 combines with J gene TRBJ1-1, with D hard to call. CDR3 length: 13 amino acids. The V gene's germline CDR1 is MDHEN and CDR2 SYDVKM. Trimming removed 5 bases at V and 0 bases at J, with 7 bases between. CDR3 protein: CASSTRLNTEAFF. The CDR3 DNA is TGTGCCAGCAGTACTAGGCTGAACACTGAAGCTTTCTTT.

The V and J genes are TRBV28 and TRBJ1-5; D gene ambiguous. This CDR3 contains 15 residues. Germline V lookup: CDR1 MDHEN, CDR2 SYDVKM. V lost 7 bases and J lost 3, with 16 bases in between. CDR3 nucleotides: TGTGCCAGCACCTCGCTTGCGGCATTCAATCAGCCCCAGCATTTT. Its protein product is CASTSLAAFNQPQHF.

J is TRBJ1-2 and V is TRBV24-1; 9 bases fit TRBD1. This CDR3 has 14 amino acids. The germline gives CDR1 KGHDR, CDR2 SFDVKD. The V and J ends lost 9 bases and 4 bases, in that order; junction bases with no gene match: 8. The CDR3 loop is CATLIRDRVYGYTF. The CDR3 nucleotides read TGTGCCACCCTGATCCGGGACAGGGTCTATGGCTACACCTTC.

The chain carries TRBV15 and TRBJ2-7, with 13 bases aligning to TRBD2. Germline values: CDR1 LNHNV, CDR2 YYDKDF (reference sequence). This CDR3 spans 17 amino acids. V shed 1 base, J shed 1 base, and the junction held 4 bases outside the gene matches. CDR3 sequence reads: CATSRGLAGGKSYEQYF. In DNA, the CDR3 is TGTGCCACCAGCAGAGGACTAGCGGGGGGAAAATCCTACGAGCAGTACTTC. The full variable domain, its missing parts supplied by reference TRBV15 and TRBJ2-7, is DAMVIQNPRYQVTQFGKPVTLSCSQTLNHNVMYWYQQKSSQAPKLLFHYYDKDFNNEADTPDNFQSRRPNTSFCFLDIRSPGLGDTAMYLCATSRGLAGGKSYEQYFGPGTRLTVT.

The J gene is TRBJ1-2, the V gene TRBV19; 10 bases are shared with TRBD1. Germline CDR1 LNHDA, CDR2 SQIVND (reference sequence). The CDR3 is 17 residues long. Germline trimming cut 5 bases from V and 7 bases from J; bases unmatched to any gene: 16. CDR3 DNA sequence: TGTGCCAGTAGTCAAACGGTGACAGGGGGCGTGTTGGGTGGCTACACCTTC. Amino acids: CASSQTVTGGVLGGYTF.

This chain joins TRBV24-1 and TRBJ2-3; 10 positions match TRBD2. Unmatched junction bases numbered 6, after V lost 4 bases and J lost 6 bases. CDR1 and CDR2 (germline): KGHDR, SFDVKD. The CDR3 covers 15 residues. DNA of the CDR3: TGTGCCACCAGTGACCCCAGCGGGGGGGCCGATACGCAGTATTTT. It codes for CATSDPSGGADTQYF.

The chain recombines TRBV19 with TRBJ2-1; 9 nucleotides align to TRBD1. The CDR3 is made up of 15 amino acids. Trimming cost V 5 bases and J 1 base; bases outside gene matches: 3. Germline V gene sequence: CDR1 LNHDA, CDR2 SQIVND (reference sequence). CDR3 in amino acids: CASSSTGGSYNEQFF. In DNA, the CDR3 is TGTGCCAGTAGTTCGACAGGGGGTTCCTACAATGAGCAGTTCTTC.

The CDR3 protein is CASRPTDTYNEQFF. CDR3 nucleotides: TGTGCCAGCAGGCCAACTGATACCTACAATGAGCAGTTCTTC. The chain is built from TRBV27 and TRBJ2-1; D is unclear. V was clipped by 6 bases and J by 2 bases, with 11 bases between them. This CDR3 is 14 amino acids long. Per germline, CDR1 MNHEY and CDR2 SMNVEV (reference sequence).

The chain recombines TRBV10-3 with TRBJ2-7, with 10 bases that match TRBD1. Germline assignment: CDR1 ENHRY and CDR2 SYGVKD. This CDR3 contains 14 residues. Losses at the gene ends were 10 bases for V and 6 bases for J; bases not matched to a gene: 12. Written as DNA, the CDR3 is TGTGCCACCCTCGACCGGGACAGGGGTCGCGAGCAGTACTTC. It yields the protein CATLDRDRGREQYF.

The genes are TRBV21-1 and TRBJ1-1. TRBV21-1 is assigned pseudogene status. The CDR3 sequence is 17 residues long. The CDR3 reads CASSKAGDQPGGSEAFF. The CDR3 nucleotides are TGTGCCAGCAGCAAAGCCGGGGACCAACCTGGGGGGTCTGAAGCTTTCTTT.